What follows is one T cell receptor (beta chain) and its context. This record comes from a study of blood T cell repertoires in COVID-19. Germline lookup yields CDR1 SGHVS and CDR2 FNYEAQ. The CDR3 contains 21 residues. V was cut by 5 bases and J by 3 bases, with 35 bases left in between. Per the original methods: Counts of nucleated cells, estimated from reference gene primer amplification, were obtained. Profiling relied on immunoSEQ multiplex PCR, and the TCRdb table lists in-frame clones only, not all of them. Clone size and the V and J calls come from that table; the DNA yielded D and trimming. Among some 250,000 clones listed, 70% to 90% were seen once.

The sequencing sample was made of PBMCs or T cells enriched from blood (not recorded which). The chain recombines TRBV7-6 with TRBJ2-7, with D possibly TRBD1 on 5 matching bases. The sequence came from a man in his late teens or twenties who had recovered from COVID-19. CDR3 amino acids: CASSKDPPGHFSEGVGYEQYF. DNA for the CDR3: TGTGCCAGCAGCAAAGATCCCCCCGGACACTTTTCTGAAGGGGTTGGCTACGAGCAGTACTTC.